The next 21 T cell receptor beta chains were all read from a single sample in a study of long-term antiretroviral therapy in people with HIV. immunoSEQ v3.0 was run at survey level. Assay used: immunoSEQ multiplex PCR; TCRdb lists only in-frame clones, some missing. The sample holds tens of thousands of clones, 85% to 90% seen once. Sequences were derived from unsorted PBMCs, sampled approximately 2.6 years after starting antiretroviral therapy. The receptor source for this set is a man aged 40-49 years with HIV.

The chain employs TRBV4-1 and TRBJ2-7; D is perhaps TRBD2 (6 bases). CDR1 is MGHRA, CDR2 YSYEKL, per germline. The CDR3 is 16 amino acids. The V end lost 0 bases, the J end lost 2 bases, and 14 bases lay between the germline ends. CDR3 sequence: CASSQDEASVAYEQYF. The CDR3 DNA reads as TGCGCCAGCAGCCAAGATGAGGCTAGCGTTGCCTACGAGCAGTACTTC.

V and J are TRBV27 and TRBJ2-7; 10 bases align to TRBD2. Trimming took 3 bases from V and 0 from J; bases not matched to a gene: 2. The germline gives CDR1 MNHEY, CDR2 SMNVEV (reference sequence). This CDR3 region has 15 residues. The CDR3 loop reads CASSFSGRNSYEQYF. CDR3 nucleotides: TGTGCCAGCAGTTTTAGCGGGAGGAACTCCTACGAGCAGTACTTC.

The CDR3 here is CARRSKTPANYGYTF. In nucleotides, the CDR3 is TGTGCCAGAAGAAGTAAGACGCCTGCTAACTATGGCTACACCTTC. This rearrangement joins TRBV5-3 to TRBJ1-2; D call uncertain. TRBV5-3 is marked as an open reading frame, function uncertain. This CDR3 comprises 15 residues. Trimming pared 5 bases from V and 0 bases from J, leaving 14 bases between.

V is TRBV27 and J is TRBJ2-2; TRBD2 matches at 8 bases. V shed 4 bases and J 4 bases; nucleotides not matched to a gene: 5. The germline V gene encodes CDR1 MNHEY and CDR2 SMNVEV (reference sequence). This CDR3 has 15 residues. In DNA, the CDR3 is TGTGCCAGCAGTTCGGGAGGGAGTGGCACCGGGGAGCTGTTTTTT. It yields the protein CASSSGGSGTGELFF.

J is TRBJ1-1 and V is TRBV19; 7 bases map to TRBD1. The germline gives CDR1 LNHDA, CDR2 SQIVND (reference sequence). The CDR3 is made up of 13 amino acids. Unmatched junction bases numbered 2, after V lost 4 bases and J lost 3 bases. CDR3 nucleotide sequence: TGTGCCAGTAGTAAGCAGGGGGACACTGAAGCTTTCTTT. It specifies CASSKQGDTEAFF.

The V gene is TRBV28, the J gene TRBJ2-7, with a tentative D call TRBD2 (5 bases). The V end was cut by 3 bases, the J end by 5 bases, with 11 bases between. The germline V gene encodes CDR1 MDHEN and CDR2 SYDVKM. The CDR3 runs 13 residues. The CDR3 sequence is CASSFEGTHEQYF. As DNA, the CDR3 is TGTGCCAGCAGTTTCGAGGGAACCCACGAGCAGTACTTC.

The chain carries TRBV28 and TRBJ2-7, with D perhaps matching TRBD1 (6 bases). The germline V and J ends were trimmed by 7 bases and 2 bases, with 12 bases remaining between them. This CDR3 contains 13 residues. Looked up from germline, CDR1 is MDHEN and CDR2 is SYDVKM. The DNA for the CDR3 is TGTGCCAGCAAACAGACAGGCACCTACGAGCAGTACTTC. Translating gives CASKQTGTYEQYF.

This clone qualifies as medium-sized. This sequence joins TRBV28 and TRBJ2-7, with 8 bases matching TRBD2. V shed 5 bases and J 7 bases; nucleotides not matched to a gene: 10. In germline, CDR1 is MDHEN, CDR2 SYDVKM. This CDR3 region has 14 residues. CDR3 nucleotide sequence: TGTGCCAGCAGTCCCGAAGTACTAGCGGAAGAGCAGTACTTC. This gives the protein CASSPEVLAEEQYF.

Only a few counts were recorded for this clone. The V call is TRBV9, the J call TRBJ1-5; the D is unclear. In germline, CDR1 is SGDLS, CDR2 YYNGEE. CDR3 length: 16 amino acids. Trimming took 0 bases from V and 7 from J, leaving 17 bases between them. DNA for the CDR3: TGTGCCAGCAGCGTAGTGGCGGCAGCCTCCCTCCAGCCCCAGCATTTT. Protein: CASSVVAAASLQPQHF. The full variable domain, completed using reference TRBV9 and TRBJ1-5, is DSGVTQTPKHLITATGQRVTLRCSPRSGDLSVYWYQQSLDQGLQFLIQYYNGEERAKGNILERFSAQQFPDLHSELNLSSLELGDSALYFCASSVVAAASLQPQHFGDGTRLSIL.

The chain combines TRBV6-5 with TRBJ1-2; D uncertain. The CDR3 consists of 15 residues. Germline CDR1 reads MNHEY; CDR2 reads SVGAGI. The V gene lost 5 bases and the J gene lost 0 bases, with 13 bases spanning the gap. The CDR3 DNA follows: TGTGCCAGCAGTACTCCCGAGGGTTCTAACTATGGCTACACCTTC. It specifies CASSTPEGSNYGYTF.

CDR3 nucleotide sequence: TGTGCCAGCAGTATCGGCCTGGATGGCTACACCTTC. Its protein product is CASSIGLDGYTF. The chain employs TRBV28 and TRBJ1-2; unclear D gene. Trimming removed 5 bases at V and 6 bases at J, with 10 bases between. Germline CDR1 MDHEN, CDR2 SYDVKM. The length of the CDR3 is 12 residues.

J is TRBJ2-7 and V is TRBV11-2, with 12 positions matching TRBD2. J was trimmed by 0 bases and V by 1 base; bases with no gene match: 7. CDR1 and CDR2 from the germline V gene are SGHAT and FQNNGV. This CDR3 comprises 18 residues. The CDR3 loop reads CASSLVGLAGTLSYEQYF. In nucleotides, the CDR3 is TGTGCCAGCAGCTTAGTCGGACTAGCGGGAACACTCTCCTACGAGCAGTACTTC.

V usage is TRBV7-2 and J usage is TRBJ2-7; 10 bases align to TRBD1. V shed 5 bases and J 0 bases; nucleotides not matched to a gene: 13. The CDR3 has 18 amino acids. CDR1 SGHTA and CDR2 FQGNSA come from the germline V gene. CDR3: CASSRPRTGQGSSYEQYF. CDR3 sequence (DNA): TGTGCCAGCAGCCGACCTAGAACGGGACAGGGGAGCTCCTACGAGCAGTACTTC.

This clone was seen only a few times. This chain uses TRBV27 with TRBJ1-6; D call uncertain. This CDR3 is 14 amino acids long. Per the germline V gene, CDR1 is MNHEY and CDR2 is SMNVEV (reference sequence). Trimming pared 3 bases from V and 6 bases from J, leaving 9 bases between. This CDR3 is CASSFRVANSPLHF. DNA of the CDR3: TGTGCCAGCAGTTTTCGGGTCGCTAATTCACCCCTCCACTTT.

J is TRBJ2-5 and V is TRBV11-1, with TRBD2 matching 15 bases. This CDR3 has 17 amino acids. The V and J ends lost 3 bases and 2 bases, in that order; junction bases with no gene match: 4. In germline, CDR1 is SGHAT, CDR2 FQDESV (reference sequence). DNA of the CDR3: TGTGCCAGCAGCTTCGGACTAGCGGGGGGGTGGCAAGAGACCCAGTACTTC. Translated: CASSFGLAGGWQETQYF.

V and J are TRBV10-3 and TRBJ2-3; 11 bases align to TRBD2. Germline-derived CDR1 and CDR2 are ENHRY and SYGVKD. The CDR3 loop spans 15 amino acids. V lost 2 bases and J lost 4; bases outside the gene matches: 2. Written as DNA, the CDR3 is TGTGCCATCAGTGAGACTAGCGGGAGTGCAGATACGCAGTATTTT. Its protein is CAISETSGSADTQYF.

V gene TRBV28 combines with J gene TRBJ1-6; D ambiguous. Germline V gives CDR1 MDHEN, CDR2 SYDVKM. CDR3 length: 14 amino acids. V was clipped by 3 bases and J by 13 bases, with 16 bases between them. The CDR3 loop is CASSFEPELRPLHF. CDR3 bases: TGTGCCAGCAGTTTCGAGCCGGAACTGAGGCCCCTCCACTTT.

V usage is TRBV25-1 and J usage is TRBJ2-5; D uncertain. Germline values: CDR1 MGHDK, CDR2 SYGVNS. Trimming removed 1 base from V and 7 bases from J, with 19 bases in between. The CDR3 totals 16 residues. The CDR3 coding sequence is TGTGCCAGCAGTGAATGGACCGAACTCCCCCCGAGGACCCAGTACTTC. It is translated as CASSEWTELPPRTQYF.

This clone was seen once. The chain couples TRBV11-2 to TRBJ2-1, with D perhaps matching TRBD2 (6 bases). V was trimmed by 3 bases and J by 8 bases, leaving 11 bases between them. The CDR3 spans 13 residues. Germline CDR1 reads SGHAT; CDR2 reads FQNNGV. The CDR3 protein is CASSLMEGHEQFF. The CDR3 DNA reads TGTGCCAGCAGCTTGATGGAGGGCCATGAGCAGTTCTTC.

This sequence joins TRBV6-1 and TRBJ1-1; D uncertain. CDR3 size: 15 residues. Germline lookup yields CDR1 MNHNS and CDR2 SASEGT. Trimming shortened V by 4 bases and J by 0 bases, and 12 bases separated the two germline ends. The CDR3 loop is CASSAGLIMNTEAFF. The DNA of the CDR3 is TGTGCCAGCAGTGCCGGACTGATAATGAACACTGAAGCTTTCTTT.

This chain joins TRBV11-2 and TRBJ1-2; maybe TRBD1 (5 bases). The ends were cut back, 5 bases at V and 6 bases at J, with 22 bases in the middle. Germline V gives CDR1 SGHAT, CDR2 FQNNGV. CDR3 length: 16 residues. The CDR3 bases are TGTGCCAGCAGCCACGGAAGGGGTTCGGCAGAGAATGGCTACACCTTC. It translates to CASSHGRGSAENGYTF.